One sample yielded the 29 T cell receptor beta chains listed below, sequenced in a study of radiation and T cells in renal cell carcinoma. Sequencing used immunoSEQ multiplex PCR; TCRdb keeps in-frame clones, though not all of them. The sample comprises about 64,000 clones, over 60% of which are singletons, and less than 8% rests with the top ten. The time point was: blood 4 weeks post-SBRT, at nephrectomy. Treatment specified: 15 Gy SBRT to primary tumor, nephrectomy 4 weeks later. Sequencing used blood, obtained from a patient whose treatment included radiotherapy and nephrectomy. These receptors were obtained from a man aged 60 to 75 with renal cell carcinoma.

The chain has TRBV15 and TRBJ1-3; D unclear. CDR3 size: 13 residues. Germline CDR1 is LNHNV and CDR2 is YYDKDF (reference sequence). Trimming left V 0 bases short and J 6 bases short, with 6 bases between. CDR3 sequence (DNA): TGTGCCACCAGCAGAGAGCGGCTAAACACCATATATTTT. It yields the protein CATSRERLNTIYF.

This chain joins TRBV30 and TRBJ1-2; tentatively, D is TRBD1 (6 bases). The CDR3 length is 12 residues. The V gene's germline CDR1 is GTSNPN and CDR2 SVGIG (reference sequence). V shed 4 bases and J shed 4 bases, with 10 bases lying between them. The CDR3 loop reads CAWTGGGYGYTF. DNA of the CDR3: TGTGCCTGGACGGGAGGGGGCTATGGCTACACCTTC.

The chain combines TRBV5-5 with TRBJ2-3; the D is unclear. From germline, CDR1 is SGHKS and CDR2 YYEKEE (reference sequence). V lost 5 bases and J 3 bases, leaving 10 bases between the germline ends. This CDR3 is built from 13 residues. The CDR3 region has the DNA TGTGCCAGCAGTTTACAGCTTACAGATACGCAGTATTTT. Residues: CASSLQLTDTQYF.

The V call is TRBV14, the J call TRBJ2-1; TRBD1 is a possible D gene (5 bases). Trimming removed 2 bases from V and 8 bases from J, with 16 bases in between. This CDR3 spans 15 amino acids. The germline gives CDR1 SGHDN, CDR2 FVKESK. The DNA of the CDR3 is TGTGCCAGCAGCCAACGGACATCTTACCCCGATGAGCAGTTCTTC. This translates into CASSQRTSYPDEQFF.

J is TRBJ2-3 and V is TRBV4-3; 10 nucleotides agree with TRBD2. This CDR3 has 16 residues. Losses at the gene ends were 0 bases for V and 6 bases for J; bases not matched to a gene: 6. CDR1 and CDR2 from the germline V gene are LGHNA and YSLEER. CDR3 nucleotides: TGCGCCAGCAGCCAAGATACACTAGCGGGGACGGATACGCAGTATTTT. It translates to CASSQDTLAGTDTQYF.

This chain uses TRBV6-1 with TRBJ1-5; the D gene is possibly TRBD1 (5 bases). The CDR3 totals 16 residues. Trimming shortened V by 3 bases and J by 1 base, and 13 bases separated the two germline ends. Germline lookup yields CDR1 MNHNS and CDR2 SASEGT. Written as DNA, the CDR3 is TGTGCCAGCAGTGATAAGGGACCCCTGAGCAATCAGCCCCAGCATTTT. This codes for CASSDKGPLSNQPQHF.

The chain uses TRBV11-2 and TRBJ2-2, with D unclear. Germline lookup yields CDR1 SGHAT and CDR2 FQNNGV. The CDR3 runs to 14 residues. V shed 2 bases and J shed 7 bases, with 11 bases lying between them. CDR3 in DNA: TGTGCCAGCAGCTTATCGGCTCCCAACGGGGAGCTGTTTTTT. Translating gives CASSLSAPNGELFF.

This rearrangement joins TRBV11-3 to TRBJ2-3, with D perhaps matching TRBD1 (5 bases). Germline CDR1 reads SGHNT; CDR2 reads YENEEA. The CDR3 consists of 14 residues. Between the trimmed V and J ends, which lost 3 bases and 7 bases, there was a span of 14 bases. As DNA, the CDR3 is TGTGCCAGCAGCTTTCTCCAGGGTCCCTATACGCAGTATTTT. This gives the protein CASSFLQGPYTQYF.

CDR3 amino acids: CASSERRGLSSYEQYV. In nucleotides, the CDR3 is TGTGCCAGCAGTGAAAGACGGGGGTTAAGCTCCTACGAGCAGTACGTC. This rearrangement joins TRBV6-1 to TRBJ2-7; weak D call: TRBD2 (6 bases). Germline-derived CDR1 and CDR2 are MNHNS and SASEGT. The V end lost 2 bases, the J end lost 0 bases, and 14 bases lay between the germline ends. This CDR3 spans 16 amino acids.

The J gene is TRBJ2-5, the V gene TRBV10-3; 8 nucleotides match TRBD1. The end of the DNA aligns better with TRBJ2-7, so the J call may be wrong. Germline-derived CDR1 and CDR2 are ENHRY and SYGVKD. The CDR3 has 15 residues. This CDR3 is CAISSGETGDHEQYF. The CDR3 DNA reads as TGTGCCATCAGCTCAGGAGAGACAGGGGATCACGAGCAGTACTTC.

The genes are TRBV5-8 and TRBJ2-2, with D tentatively TRBD1 (6 bases). The CDR3 runs to 15 residues. V gave up 4 bases and J gave up 0 bases, with 10 bases separating them. The germline V gene encodes CDR1 SGHTS and CDR2 YDEGEE. This chain's CDR3 is CASSAHRANTGELFF. The CDR3 nucleotides read TGTGCCAGCAGCGCCCACAGGGCGAACACCGGGGAGCTGTTTTTT.

The V call is TRBV10-1, the J call TRBJ1-2; no clear D gene. The CDR3 is 13 residues long. The germline V and J ends were trimmed by 6 bases and 8 bases, with 16 bases remaining between them. CDR1 and CDR2 from the germline V gene are WNHNN and SYGVQD (reference sequence). The CDR3 protein is CASSAGVGGGYTF. For the CDR3, the DNA is TGCGCCAGCAGCGCCGGGGTGGGAGGAGGCTACACCTTC.

The CDR3 coding sequence is TGTGCCAGTAGTATAGATCACAGGAGGCTAGCCAACGTCCTGACTTTC. Protein: CASSIDHRRLANVLTF. The J gene is TRBJ2-6, the V gene TRBV19, with D perhaps being TRBD1 or TRBD2 (5 bases each). V lost 0 bases, J lost 7 bases, and 13 bases lay in between. Germline V gene data show CDR1 as LNHDA and CDR2 as SQIVND (reference sequence). The CDR3 loop spans 16 amino acids.

Sample share makes this clone large. The V call is TRBV30, the J call TRBJ1-4, with D perhaps matching TRBD1 (5 bases). This CDR3 is built from 11 residues. Germline CDR1 and CDR2: GTSNPN and SVGIG (reference sequence). Trimming removed 2 bases at V and 11 bases at J, with 9 bases between. The CDR3 spells CAWSFREKLFF. The CDR3 DNA reads as TGTGCCTGGAGTTTCAGGGAGAAACTGTTTTTT.

This chain uses TRBV27 with TRBJ2-7; 8 nucleotides line up with TRBD1. Germline CDR1 and CDR2: MNHEY and SMNVEV (reference sequence). The ends lost 5 bases at V and 1 base at J; junction bases unmatched: 7. CDR3 length: 15 residues. CDR3 in DNA: TGTGCCAGCAGTGAACCGGGACAGGCGTCCTACGAGCAGTACGTC. Protein: CASSEPGQASYEQYV.

V gene TRBV6-5 combines with J gene TRBJ1-1; 7 bases are a match to TRBD1. V shed 4 bases, J shed 11 bases, and the junction held 10 bases outside the gene matches. Germline V gene lookup returns CDR1 MNHEY and CDR2 SVGAGI. The CDR3 length is 13 residues. CDR3 nucleotides: TGTGCCAGCAGTTCTCAGGGGGATGAATCGGCTTTCTTT. Translated, it gives CASSSQGDESAFF.

The V and J genes are TRBV7-6 and TRBJ2-7, with D perhaps TRBD2 (7 bases). Trimming took 5 bases from V and 0 from J, leaving 14 bases between them. This CDR3 region has 15 residues. Germline V gene sequence: CDR1 SGHVS, CDR2 FNYEAQ. This chain's CDR3 is CASSLGGGASYEQYF. CDR3 nucleotide sequence: TGTGCCAGCAGCCTGGGAGGGGGGGCCTCCTACGAGCAGTACTTC.

The chain uses TRBV28 and TRBJ1-2; 9 bases agree with TRBD1. There are 14 residues in the CDR3. CDR1 is MDHEN, CDR2 SYDVKM, per germline. J gave up 1 base and V 6 bases, and 3 bases lay outside the gene matches. This CDR3 reads CASSTGGDNYGYTF. The CDR3 DNA sequence: TGTGCCAGCAGCACAGGGGGCGATAACTATGGCTACACCTTC.

The genes are TRBV6-4 and TRBJ2-1, with D unresolved. The CDR3 covers 15 residues. From germline, CDR1 is MRHNA and CDR2 SNTAGT. Trimming took 0 bases from V and 2 from J, leaving 8 bases between them. The CDR3 loop reads CASSDSADTYNEQFF. The CDR3 DNA sequence: TGTGCCAGCAGTGACTCCGCCGACACCTACAATGAGCAGTTCTTC.

Of note for this clone: This sample includes further DNA sequences coding for the same CDR3. The chain employs TRBV5-1 and TRBJ1-4; D is unclear. The CDR3 contains 13 residues. The germline V and J ends were trimmed by 7 bases and 2 bases, with 9 bases remaining between them. Germline values: CDR1 SGHRS, CDR2 YFSETQ. CDR3 DNA: TGCGCCAGCTCCGGAGTTACTAATGAAAAACTGTTTTTT. Its translation is CASSGVTNEKLFF.

The rearrangement links TRBV25-1 to TRBJ1-1; 10 nucleotides line up with TRBD1. The J segment lost 8 bases and the V segment lost 7 bases, leaving 10 bases of the junction unmatched. Germline-derived CDR1 and CDR2 are MGHDK and SYGVNS. The CDR3 has 14 amino acids. The CDR3 DNA is TGTGCCAGCATCGAGACAGGGGGCAAGGGGGAAGCTTTCTTT. As protein: CASIETGGKGEAFF.

This chain links TRBV7-2 with TRBJ1-2; a possible D gene is TRBD1 (6 bases). Trimming removed 3 bases at V and 4 bases at J, with 12 bases between. CDR1 is SGHTA and CDR2 is FQGNSA in the germline V gene. The CDR3 has 14 amino acids. This CDR3 reads CASSFDSGVYGYTF. The CDR3 DNA is TGTGCCAGCAGCTTCGATTCAGGGGTCTATGGCTACACCTTC.

The chain is built from TRBV9 and TRBJ2-4; a possible D gene is TRBD2 (5 bases). CDR1 SGDLS and CDR2 YYNGEE come from the germline V gene. Trimming took off 5 bases at V and 6 bases at J, with 18 bases between the two ends. The CDR3 covers 15 residues. The CDR3 sequence is CASSAGLPRGNIQYF. The CDR3, as DNA: TGTGCCAGCAGTGCCGGACTGCCTAGAGGAAACATTCAGTACTTC.

This chain connects TRBV9 to TRBJ2-5; 7 bases match TRBD2. The CDR3 is 15 amino acids. Unmatched junction bases numbered 10, after V lost 3 bases and J lost 5 bases. CDR1 and CDR2 from the germline V gene are SGDLS and YYNGEE. The CDR3 DNA reads as TGTGCCAGCAGCGGAGGACTAGGACGATCGGAGACCCAGTACTTC. It specifies CASSGGLGRSETQYF.

This chain connects TRBV7-9 to TRBJ2-3; no clear D gene. Looked up from germline, CDR1 is SEHNR and CDR2 is FQNEAQ (reference sequence). V lost 6 bases and J lost 7, with 11 bases in between. The CDR3 extends over 12 amino acids. CDR3 region: CASSETSNTQYF. The CDR3 DNA reads TGTGCCAGCAGTGAGACTTCAAATACGCAGTATTTT.

This clone occurred once. The chain's CDR3 is CASSAHSTGVKGGTEAFF. CDR3 nucleotides: TGTGCCAGTAGTGCACATTCGACAGGGGTTAAGGGGGGCACTGAAGCTTTCTTT. The V and J genes are TRBV19 and TRBJ1-1, with TRBD1 matching over 8 bases. Per the germline V gene, CDR1 is LNHDA and CDR2 is SQIVND (reference sequence). The CDR3 has 18 residues. Trimming at V came to 5 bases and at J to 4 bases, leaving 18 bases not matched to a gene.

This clone has only a few counts. This chain uses TRBV5-6 with TRBJ2-3; D may correspond to TRBD1 or TRBD2 (5 bases each). The CDR3 totals 13 residues. V dropped 4 bases and J dropped 4 bases, with 10 bases sitting between them. Germline V CDR1 and CDR2: SGHDT, YYEEEE. CDR3 nucleotide sequence: TGTGCCAGCAGCGGGGACGTGTCAGATACGCAGTATTTT. Translation: CASSGDVSDTQYF.

The gene calls are TRBV29-1 and TRBJ2-1, with 8 bases aligning to TRBD1. J was trimmed by 6 bases and V by 6 bases; bases with no gene match: 22. Germline V gives CDR1 SQVTM, CDR2 ANQGSEA. The CDR3 sequence is 18 residues long. The CDR3 DNA reads TGCAGCGTAGCTTCCGGGACAGGTACCACCGGACTCGTCAATGAGCAGTTCTTC. It translates to CSVASGTGTTGLVNEQFF.

V is TRBV4-3 and J is TRBJ2-3; D gene uncertain. The CDR3 totals 14 residues. The V gene's germline CDR1 is LGHNA and CDR2 YSLEER. The ends were cut back, 0 bases at V and 6 bases at J, with 10 bases in the middle. Here the CDR3 DNA reads TGCGCCAGCAGCCAAGATATGGAACAGGATACGCAGTATTTT. It yields the protein CASSQDMEQDTQYF.